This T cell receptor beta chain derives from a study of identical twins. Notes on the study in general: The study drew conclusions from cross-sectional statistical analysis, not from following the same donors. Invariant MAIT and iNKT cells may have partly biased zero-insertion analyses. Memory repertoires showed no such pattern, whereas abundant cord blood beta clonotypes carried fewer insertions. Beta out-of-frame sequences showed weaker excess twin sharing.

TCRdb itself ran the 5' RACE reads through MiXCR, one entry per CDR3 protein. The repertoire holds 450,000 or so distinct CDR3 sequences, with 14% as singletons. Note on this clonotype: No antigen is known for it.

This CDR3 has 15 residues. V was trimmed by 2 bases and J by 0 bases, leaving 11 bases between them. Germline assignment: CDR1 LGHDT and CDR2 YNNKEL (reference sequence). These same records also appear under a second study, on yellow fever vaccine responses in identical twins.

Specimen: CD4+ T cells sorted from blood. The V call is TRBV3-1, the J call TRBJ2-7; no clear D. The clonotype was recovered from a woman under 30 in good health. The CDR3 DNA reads TGTGCCAGCAGCCAATCGATAGGGAACTCCTACGAGCAGTACTTC. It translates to CASSQSIGNSYEQYF.